The entry that follows covers one T cell receptor (beta chain) sequence. This specimen comes from a study of blood T cell repertoires in COVID-19. Study-wide context: Sites in the United States, Italy and Spain provided acute and convalescent COVID-19 samples. Nucleic acid was either cDNA or gDNA, and it came from T cells, B-cell-depleted T cells, or PBMCs.

Looked up from germline, CDR1 is LGHDT and CDR2 is YNNKEL (reference sequence). V lost 2 bases to trimming and J lost 5 bases, with 15 bases between them. The CDR3 length is 15 residues. Assay used: immunoSEQ multiplex PCR; TCRdb lists only in-frame clones, some missing. Of about 68,000 clones in the sample, almost 85% are singletons; the top ten hold 20% to 25%. Material: peripheral blood. The rearrangement joins TRBV3-1 (or the pseudogene TRBV3-2) to TRBJ2-5; maybe TRBD2 (7 bases). This TCR was recovered from a man aged 45 to 65 with acute or convalescent COVID-19. The CDR3 bases are TGTGCCAGCAGCCAACCGCGGGGGCCGGGGGAGACCCAGTACTTC. Translating gives CASSQPRGPGETQYF.